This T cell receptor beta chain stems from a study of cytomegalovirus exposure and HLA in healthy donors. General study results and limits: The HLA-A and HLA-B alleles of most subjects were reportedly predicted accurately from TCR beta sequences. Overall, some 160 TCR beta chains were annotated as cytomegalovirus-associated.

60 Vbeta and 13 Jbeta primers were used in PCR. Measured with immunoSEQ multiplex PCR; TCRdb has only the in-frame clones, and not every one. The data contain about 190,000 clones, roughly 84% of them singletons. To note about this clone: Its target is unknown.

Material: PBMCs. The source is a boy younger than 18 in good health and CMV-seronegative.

This CDR3 reads CAWSRSSLNSPLHF. Written as DNA, the CDR3 is TGTGCCTGGAGTCGTAGTAGTTTGAATTCACCCCTCCACTTT. The J gene is TRBJ1-6, the V gene TRBV30; no clear D gene. Germline V lookup: CDR1 GTSNPN, CDR2 SVGIG (reference sequence). V was clipped by 2 bases and J by 7 bases, with 12 bases between them. The CDR3 loop spans 14 amino acids.